The source of this TCR beta chain is a study of cytomegalovirus exposure and HLA in healthy donors. Overall study results and limits: Among the sequence variants, a highly shared cluster was likely an artifact of sequencing. Most TCRs appeared rarely, but some public TCRs recurred in many donors. Reportedly, TCR beta sequences accurately predicted HLA-A and HLA-B alleles in most subjects.

Turning to this clone: Its antigen remains unidentified.

With 60 Vbeta and 13 Jbeta primers, the PCR was carried out. Some clones are missing from TCRdb's copy, which holds only in-frame ones; the method was immunoSEQ multiplex PCR. The table shows some 220,000 clones, with approximately 84% occurring only once. The sequenced sample was PBMCs. This sequence originates from a girl aged 2-10 years in good health and CMV-seronegative.

In DNA, the CDR3 is TGTGCCAGCAGTTTCTCTAGCACAGATACGCAGTATTTT. As protein: CASSFSSTDTQYF. The chain carries TRBV27 and TRBJ2-3; D is uncertain. This CDR3 is 13 amino acids long. The germline V and J ends were trimmed by 3 bases and 0 bases, with 4 bases remaining between them. Per the germline V gene, CDR1 is MNHEY and CDR2 is SMNVEV (reference sequence).